One and the same sample provided the 4 T cell receptor beta chains below, sequenced in a study of T cells in Graves' hyperthyroidism and ophthalmopathy. Using RNA transcripts as the source, TCR beta CDR3 regions were amplified. HTBI primers were used for first-round RT-PCR of the TCR CDR3. One entry per CDR3 protein, called by TCRdb with MiXCR from the multiplex PCR reads. The table shows roughly 500,000 distinct CDR3 sequences, with about 20% occurring only once. Sample: blood. The receptors here all came from a woman aged 65 to 85 with Graves' ophthalmopathy.

This clonotype came up a few times. This rearrangement joins TRBV10-3 to TRBJ2-1; 10 bases match TRBD1. The V segment lost 7 bases and the J segment 4 bases; nucleotides outside the gene matches: 7. CDR1 and CDR2 from the germline V gene are ENHRY and SYGVKD. The CDR3 runs 15 residues. The CDR3 DNA follows: TGTGCCATCAACCAGAAGGGACAGGGGTACAATGAGCAGTTCTTC. It specifies CAINQKGQGYNEQFF.

This clonotype has just a few counts. CDR3 DNA: TGTGCCAGCAGTCACGGGACAGGGGGACAAAATGAAAAACTGTTTTTT. Protein: CASSHGTGGQNEKLFF. The chain has TRBV9 and TRBJ1-4; TRBD1 aligns across 11 bases. V lost 5 bases to trimming and J lost 5 bases; unmatched junction nucleotides: 8. Germline V gives CDR1 SGDLS, CDR2 YYNGEE. The CDR3 extends over 16 amino acids.

The chain employs TRBV30 and TRBJ2-6; a possible D gene is TRBD2 (6 bases). V lost 2 bases and J 0 bases, leaving 14 bases between the germline ends. CDR3 size: 17 residues. CDR1 and CDR2 from the germline V gene are GTSNPN and SVGIG (reference sequence). The CDR3 coding sequence is TGTGCCTGGAGTCTTCGGGCGGGGAACTCTGGGGCCAACGTCCTGACTTTC. It codes for CAWSLRAGNSGANVLTF.

This clonotype has more than one count but fewer than ten. The rearrangement joins TRBV6-2 or TRBV6-3 to TRBJ2-3; tentative D call: TRBD1 (6 bases). The CDR3 loop spans 14 amino acids. V lost 6 bases and J 2 bases, leaving 12 bases between the germline ends. Germline V gene data show CDR1 as MNHEY and CDR2 as SVGEGT. DNA of the CDR3: TGTGCCAGCAGCCGCCGGGACACCACAGATACGCAGTATTTT. This codes for CASSRRDTTDTQYF.